A selection of T cell receptor beta chains follows, all from one sample in a study of molecular identifiers for immune sequencing clone quantification. TCRdb itself ran the PCR reads through MiXCR, one entry per CDR3 protein. The sample comprises about half a million distinct CDR3 sequences, about 21% of which are singletons, and around 0.84% rests with the top ten. The sample taken for sequencing was naive CD8+ T cells from blood, with Jurkat cell RNA spiked in. The receptors stem from a human donor in good health. Some libraries in this study had Jurkat cell RNA spiked in. The CDR3 runs from the conserved cysteine through the conserved F or W. Each record gives: D gene, clone size, V gene, J gene, CDR3 protein, CDR3 DNA. A D gene is named only where the DNA matches it firmly. Clone size, where shown, is once, few, many, or a class for clones that have expanded.

TRBD1	-	TRBV12-3/TRBV12-4	TRBJ2-5	CASRGQGARETQYF	TGTGCCAGCAGGGGACAGGGGGCGCGGGAGACCCAGTACTTC
-	-	TRBV11-2	TRBJ2-3	CASSLGPYSHTQYF	TGTGCCAGCAGCTTAGGCCCATATTCACATACGCAGTATTTT
-	-	TRBV6-5	TRBJ2-7	CASSRSGFYEQYF	TGTGCCAGCAGTCGGTCGGGTTTCTACGAGCAGTACTTC
-	few	TRBV5-6	TRBJ2-7	CATGGAAGEQYF	TGTGCCACTGGGGGGGCAGCGGGAGAGCAGTACTTC
-	-	TRBV19	TRBJ1-5	CASTTIPGNQPQHF	TGTGCCAGTACCACGATCCCAGGGAATCAGCCCCAGCATTTT
-	many	TRBV6-2/TRBV6-3	TRBJ2-5	CASYSVRDYRDQETQYF	TGTGCCAGCTATTCCGTTCGGGACTACAGGGACCAAGAGACCCAGTACTTC
-	few	TRBV3-1	TRBJ2-3	CASSPGTEGTQYF	TGTGCCAGCAGCCCCGGGACTGAGGGTACGCAGTATTTT
TRBD1	many	TRBV27	TRBJ2-6	CASSSTARTGAGANVLTF	TGTGCCAGCAGTTCGACCGCAAGAACAGGGGCTGGGGCCAACGTCCTGACTTTC
-	few	TRBV2	TRBJ2-1	CASSEGGLAYNNEQFF	TGTGCCAGCAGTGAAGGGGGGCTAGCGTACAACAATGAGCAGTTCTTC
-	-	TRBV6-1	TRBJ2-7	CASIRGEQYF	TGTGCCAGCATACGGGGGGAGCAGTACTTC
TRBD1	-	TRBV27	TRBJ2-7	CASSLSTTGVGYEQYF	TGTGCCAGCAGTTTATCGACGACAGGGGTTGGGTACGAGCAGTACTTC
-	-	TRBV7-9	TRBJ1-2	CASSLSGTRHGYTF	TGTGCCAGCAGCTTATCCGGGACAAGGCATGGCTACACCTTC
-	few	TRBV2	TRBJ2-7	CASSGTRTYEQYF	TGTGCCAGCTCAGGGACGAGGACCTACGAGCAGTACTTC
-	-	TRBV19	TRBJ1-6	CASSMGAKGNSPLHF	TGTGCCAGTAGTATGGGGGCTAAGGGTAATTCACCCCTCCACTTT
-	few	TRBV19	TRBJ1-2	CASRPEAYGYTF	TGTGCCAGTAGACCTGAAGCCTATGGCTACACCTTC
-	many	TRBV6-5	TRBJ2-5	CASSYQGANAETQYF	TGTGCCAGCAGTTATCAGGGAGCAAACGCAGAGACCCAGTACTTC
TRBD2	many	TRBV7-6	TRBJ2-1	CASSRLAGGPNEQFF	TGTGCCAGCAGCAGACTAGCGGGGGGGCCGAATGAGCAGTTCTTC
-	many	TRBV25-1	TRBJ2-2	CATGRGRAGELFF	TGTGCTACAGGACGGGGAAGGGCCGGGGAGCTGTTTTTT
-	many	TRBV6-2/TRBV6-3	TRBJ2-3	CASSYTDLTDTQYF	TGTGCCAGCAGTTATACCGACTTGACAGATACGCAGTATTTT
TRBD1	-	TRBV11-3	TRBJ1-1	CAGSSGQGEAFF	TGTGCCGGCAGCTCTGGACAGGGCGAAGCTTTCTTT
-	many	TRBV5-5	TRBJ2-4	CASSLAPGINIQYF	TGTGCCAGCAGCTTGGCACCGGGAATCAACATTCAGTACTTC
-	many	TRBV5-4	TRBJ2-2	CASSPASNTGELFF	TGTGCCAGCAGCCCTGCATCAAACACCGGGGAGCTGTTTTTT
-	-	TRBV7-9	TRBJ1-1	CASSLGTPWGIMNTGAFF	TGTGCCAGCAGCTTAGGGACGCCCTGGGGAATAATGAACACTGGAGCTTTCTTT
-	-	TRBV12-3/TRBV12-4	TRBJ2-5	CASSFEDSQETQYF	TGTGCCAGCAGTTTTGAGGACAGCCAAGAGACCCAGTACTTC
TRBD2	many	TRBV7-9	TRBJ2-7	CASSLLGVASGSTEQYF	TGTGCCAGCAGCTTACTGGGGGTAGCTAGCGGGAGCACAGAGCAGTACTTC
-	once	TRBV15	TRBJ2-1	CATSRERRNSYNEQFF	TGTGCCACCAGCAGAGAACGACGGAACTCCTACAATGAGCAGTTCTTC
-	-	TRBV28	TRBJ1-1	CASSVRGRTEAFF	TGTGCCAGCAGCGTCAGGGGTAGGACTGAAGCTTTCTTT
TRBD2	many	TRBV13	TRBJ2-7	CASSLATSGGAAEQYF	TGTGCCAGCAGCTTAGCGACTAGCGGGGGGGCCGCCGAGCAGTACTTC
-	many	TRBV7-9	TRBJ1-1	CASEAWARDEAFF	TGTGCCAGCGAGGCTTGGGCAAGAGATGAAGCTTTCTTT
-	few	TRBV5-4	TRBJ1-3	CASSLDPLGGGNTIYF	TGTGCCAGCAGCCTAGACCCCCTAGGAGGTGGAAACACCATATATTTT
-	-	TRBV11-3	TRBJ2-1	CASSLRDRYNEQFF	TGTGCCAGCAGCTTAAGGGACCGTTACAATGAGCAGTTCTTC
TRBD2	many	TRBV7-9	TRBJ2-2	CASSSGLAVNTGELFF	TGTGCCAGCAGCTCGGGACTAGCGGTGAACACCGGGGAGCTGTTTTTT
-	-	TRBV7-9	TRBJ1-1	CASSLREDTEAFF	TGTGCCAGCAGCTTGAGGGAGGACACTGAAGCTTTCTTT
-	few	TRBV30	TRBJ2-6	CAWSFDSGANVLTF	TGTGCCTGGAGTTTTGACTCTGGGGCCAACGTCCTGACTTTC
TRBD1	-	TRBV30	TRBJ2-2	CAWTQGALNTGELFF	TGTGCCTGGACTCAGGGGGCGCTGAACACCGGGGAGCTGTTTTTT
TRBD2	many	TRBV20-1	TRBJ2-3	CSARESGGIDTQYF	TGCAGTGCTAGAGAGAGCGGGGGGATTGATACGCAGTATTTT
TRBD2	-	TRBV10-3	TRBJ2-3	CAVSGSGGYTDTQYF	TGTGCCGTCAGTGGGAGCGGGGGGTACACAGATACGCAGTATTTT
TRBD2	many	TRBV13	TRBJ2-7	CASSTGTSGTYEQYF	TGTGCCAGCAGCACCGGGACTAGCGGGACCTACGAGCAGTACTTC
TRBD2	-	TRBV11-2	TRBJ2-3	CASSPRGSGGTDTQYF	TGTGCCAGCAGCCCCCGGGGTAGCGGGGGGACAGATACGCAGTATTTT
-	few	TRBV12-3/TRBV12-4	TRBJ1-2	CASSAHAPGRNYGYTF	TGTGCCAGCAGTGCCCACGCCCCAGGCAGGAACTATGGCTACACCTTC
-	-	TRBV19	TRBJ1-1	CASSKGLQTEAFF	TGTGCCAGTAGTAAGGGTCTCCAGACTGAAGCTTTCTTT
-	few	TRBV12-3/TRBV12-4	TRBJ2-7	CASTLRGTYEQYF	TGTGCCAGCACCTTGCGGGGCACCTACGAGCAGTACTTC
-	few	TRBV28	TRBJ1-2	CASRPPRADYGYTF	TGTGCCAGCAGACCCCCCCGCGCCGACTATGGCTACACCTTC
-	many	TRBV7-9	TRBJ2-7	CASSQPVDGAYEQYF	TGTGCCAGCAGCCAACCGGTCGACGGGGCCTACGAGCAGTACTTC
-	many	TRBV28	TRBJ2-3	CASSLAGSGTDTQYF	TGTGCCAGCAGTTTAGCGGGATCCGGCACAGATACGCAGTATTTT
TRBD1	-	TRBV10-1	TRBJ2-2	CAGSETGQVNTGELFF	TGCGCCGGCAGTGAAACCGGACAGGTGAACACCGGGGAGCTGTTTTTT
-	many	TRBV27	TRBJ2-7	CASSSTGIGFAEQYF	TGTGCCAGCAGTTCCACAGGGATCGGGTTCGCCGAGCAGTACTTC
-	-	TRBV4-1	TRBJ1-6	CASSQDWSSYNSPLHF	TGCGCCAGCAGCCAAGATTGGAGCTCCTATAATTCACCCCTCCACTTT
-	few	TRBV19	TRBJ1-2	CASSPSGTTYGYTF	TGTGCCAGTTCACCATCCGGGACAACTTATGGCTACACCTTC
-	-	TRBV20-1	TRBJ1-1	CSARVGFGTEAFF	TGCAGTGCTAGAGTGGGTTTTGGCACTGAAGCTTTCTTT
-	few	TRBV7-9	TRBJ1-4	CATDRPTNEKLFF	TGTGCCACAGACAGGCCAACTAATGAAAAACTGTTTTTT
-	-	TRBV2	TRBJ2-5	CASSVTETQYF	TGTGCCAGCAGTGTCACAGAGACCCAGTACTTC
-	-	TRBV12-3/TRBV12-4	TRBJ2-3	CASSLSLTRSDTQYF	TGTGCCAGCAGTTTATCACTAACACGTTCTGATACGCAGTATTTT
TRBD2	many	TRBV4-1	TRBJ2-3	CASSQLTSATDTQYF	TGCGCCAGCAGCCAATTGACTAGCGCCACAGATACGCAGTATTTT
-	-	TRBV29-1	TRBJ2-1	CSARGVRYNEQFF	TGCAGCGCCAGGGGGGTGAGGTACAATGAGCAGTTCTTC
-	many	TRBV2	TRBJ1-1	CARGSVMNTEAFF	TGTGCCAGGGGAAGCGTAATGAACACTGAAGCTTTCTTT